This T cell receptor (beta chain) comes out of a study of post-analysis software for immune sequencing data. Unique molecular identifiers were built into the TCR beta cDNA libraries. Researchers reported approximately 500,000 cDNA molecules coming from around 1 to 10 million T cells. MiXCR was run by TCRdb on the PCR reads, yielding one entry per CDR3 protein. The table has around 700,000 distinct CDR3 sequences, around 64% seen once. This clonotype appeared a few times. Its antigen is not identified. Study findings and constraints: TRBV5-6, TRBV5-1 and TRBV20-1 belonged to a set of roughly 5 TRBV segments that were more frequent in patients than controls. Multiple sclerosis was associated with a significant reduction in normalized Chao1 diversity relative to controls.

This CDR3 contains 14 residues. Germline V CDR1 and CDR2: SQVTM, ANQGSEA. Trimming at V came to 2 bases and at J to 4 bases, leaving 6 bases not matched to a gene. The sequence was obtained from a girl aged 2-10 years with multiple sclerosis. Specimen: blood. The rearrangement links TRBV29-1 to TRBJ2-7; 9 bases align to TRBD2. CDR3 residues: CSVELTSGGYEQYF. CDR3 bases: TGCAGCGTTGAACTGACTAGCGGTGGTTACGAGCAGTACTTC.